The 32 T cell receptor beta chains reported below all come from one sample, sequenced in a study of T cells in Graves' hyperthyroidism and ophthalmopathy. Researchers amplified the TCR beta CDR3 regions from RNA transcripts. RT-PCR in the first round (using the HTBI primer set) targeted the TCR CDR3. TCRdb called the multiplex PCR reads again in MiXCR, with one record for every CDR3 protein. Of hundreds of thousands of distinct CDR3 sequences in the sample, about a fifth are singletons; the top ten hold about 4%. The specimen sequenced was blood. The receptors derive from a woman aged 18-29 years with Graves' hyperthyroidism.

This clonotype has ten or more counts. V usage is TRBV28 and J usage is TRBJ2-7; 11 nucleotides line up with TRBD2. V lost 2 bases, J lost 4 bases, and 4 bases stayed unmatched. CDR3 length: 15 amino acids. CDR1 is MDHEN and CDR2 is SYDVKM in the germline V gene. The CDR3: CASSLEIAGGYEQYF. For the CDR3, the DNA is TGTGCCAGCAGTTTAGAGATAGCGGGGGGGTACGAGCAGTACTTC.

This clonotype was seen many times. CDR3 sequence (DNA): TGCAGTGCTAGAGAGGGGGGACAAGAGACCCAGTACTTC. This codes for CSAREGGQETQYF. V is TRBV20-1 and J is TRBJ2-5; D is possibly TRBD2 (6 bases). The CDR3 has 13 amino acids. Germline CDR1 is DFQATT and CDR2 is SNEGSKA (reference sequence). The ends were cut back, 0 bases at V and 2 bases at J, with 7 bases in the middle.

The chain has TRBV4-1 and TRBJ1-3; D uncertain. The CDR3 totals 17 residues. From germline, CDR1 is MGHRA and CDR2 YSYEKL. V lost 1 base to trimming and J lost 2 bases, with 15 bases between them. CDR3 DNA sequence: TGCGCCAGCAGCCAAGGCCCCCTCAGGATCCCTGGAAACACCATATATTTT. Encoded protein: CASSQGPLRIPGNTIYF.

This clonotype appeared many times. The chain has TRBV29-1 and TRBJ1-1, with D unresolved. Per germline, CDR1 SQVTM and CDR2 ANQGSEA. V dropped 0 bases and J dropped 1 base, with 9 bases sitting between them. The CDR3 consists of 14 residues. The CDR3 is CSVEDQIKNTEAFF. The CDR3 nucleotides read TGCAGCGTTGAAGATCAGATTAAGAACACTGAAGCTTTCTTT.

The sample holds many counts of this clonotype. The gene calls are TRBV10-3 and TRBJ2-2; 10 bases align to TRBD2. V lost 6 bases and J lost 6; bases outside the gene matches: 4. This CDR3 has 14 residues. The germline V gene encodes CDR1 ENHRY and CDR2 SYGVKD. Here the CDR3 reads CAIRLAGIAGELFF. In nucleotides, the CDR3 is TGTGCCATCAGACTAGCGGGGATCGCCGGGGAGCTGTTTTTT.

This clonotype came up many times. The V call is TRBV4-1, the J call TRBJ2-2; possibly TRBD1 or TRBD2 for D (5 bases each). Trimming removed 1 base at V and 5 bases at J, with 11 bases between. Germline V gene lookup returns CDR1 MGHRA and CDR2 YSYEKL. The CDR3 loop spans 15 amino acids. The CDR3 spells CASSQGTRGTGELFF. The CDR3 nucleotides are TGCGCCAGCAGCCAAGGAACTAGGGGTACCGGGGAGCTGTTTTTT.

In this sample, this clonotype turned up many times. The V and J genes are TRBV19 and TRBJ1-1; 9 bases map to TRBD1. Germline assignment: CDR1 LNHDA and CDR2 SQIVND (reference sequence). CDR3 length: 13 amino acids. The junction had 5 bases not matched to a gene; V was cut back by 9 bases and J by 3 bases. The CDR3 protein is CASRTGGYTEAFF. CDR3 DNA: TGTGCCAGCAGAACAGGGGGCTACACTGAAGCTTTCTTT.

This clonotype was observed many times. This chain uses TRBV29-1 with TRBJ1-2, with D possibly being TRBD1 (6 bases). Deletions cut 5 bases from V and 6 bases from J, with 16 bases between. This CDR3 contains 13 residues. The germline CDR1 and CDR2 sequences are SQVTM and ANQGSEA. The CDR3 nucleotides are TGCAGCGTTTTACAGGGCACCCTTAATGGCTACACCTTC. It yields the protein CSVLQGTLNGYTF.

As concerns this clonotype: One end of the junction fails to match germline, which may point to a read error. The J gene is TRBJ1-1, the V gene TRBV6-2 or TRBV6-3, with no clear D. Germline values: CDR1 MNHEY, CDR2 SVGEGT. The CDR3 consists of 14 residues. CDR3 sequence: CACRPNGPGTEAFF. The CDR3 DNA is TGTGCCTGCAGGCCGAATGGGCCGGGCACTGAAGCTTTCTTT.

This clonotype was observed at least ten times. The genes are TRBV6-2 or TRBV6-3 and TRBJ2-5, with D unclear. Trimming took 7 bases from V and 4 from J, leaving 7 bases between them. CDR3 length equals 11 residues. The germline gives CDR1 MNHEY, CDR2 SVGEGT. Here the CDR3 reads CASTDLETQYF. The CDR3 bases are TGTGCCAGCACCGACCTAGAGACCCAGTACTTC.

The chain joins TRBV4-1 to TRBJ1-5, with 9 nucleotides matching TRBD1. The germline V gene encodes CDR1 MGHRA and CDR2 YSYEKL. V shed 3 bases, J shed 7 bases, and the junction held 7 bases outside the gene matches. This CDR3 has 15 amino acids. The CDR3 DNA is TGCGCCAGCAGCCAGGAGGACAGGGGCGAACAGCCCCAGCATTTT. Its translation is CASSQEDRGEQPQHF.

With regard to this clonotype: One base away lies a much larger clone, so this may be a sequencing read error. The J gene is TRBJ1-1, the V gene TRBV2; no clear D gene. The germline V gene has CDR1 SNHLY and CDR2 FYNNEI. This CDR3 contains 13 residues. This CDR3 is CASSEDEVTEACF. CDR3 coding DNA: TGTGCCAGCAGTGAAGATGAAGTTACTGAAGCTTGCTTT.

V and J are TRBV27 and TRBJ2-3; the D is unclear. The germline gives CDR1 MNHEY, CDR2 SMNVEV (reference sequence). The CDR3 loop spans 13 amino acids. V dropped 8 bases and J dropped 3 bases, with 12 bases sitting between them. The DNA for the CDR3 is TGTGCCAGCTTGCAGGAGTCAACAGATACGCAGTATTTT. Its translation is CASLQESTDTQYF.

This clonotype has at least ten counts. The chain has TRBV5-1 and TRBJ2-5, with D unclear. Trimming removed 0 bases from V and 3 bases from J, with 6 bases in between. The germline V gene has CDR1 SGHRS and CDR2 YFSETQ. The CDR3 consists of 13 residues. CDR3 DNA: TGCGCCAGCAGCTTGGACCCGAAAGAGACCCAGTACTTC. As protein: CASSLDPKETQYF.

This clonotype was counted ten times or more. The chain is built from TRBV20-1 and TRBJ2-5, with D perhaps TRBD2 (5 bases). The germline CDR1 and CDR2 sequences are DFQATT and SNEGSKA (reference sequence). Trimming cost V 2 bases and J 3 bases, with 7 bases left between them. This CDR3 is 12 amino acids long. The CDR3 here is CSARTGKETQYF. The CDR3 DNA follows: TGCAGTGCTAGAACCGGGAAAGAGACCCAGTACTTC.

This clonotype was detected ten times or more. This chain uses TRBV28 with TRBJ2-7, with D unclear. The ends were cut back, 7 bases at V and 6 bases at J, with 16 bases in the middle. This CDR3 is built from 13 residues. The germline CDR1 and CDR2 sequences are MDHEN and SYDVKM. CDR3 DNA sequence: TGTGCCAGCAAGCACGAAGGGTTCCTCGAGCAGTACTTC. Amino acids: CASKHEGFLEQYF.

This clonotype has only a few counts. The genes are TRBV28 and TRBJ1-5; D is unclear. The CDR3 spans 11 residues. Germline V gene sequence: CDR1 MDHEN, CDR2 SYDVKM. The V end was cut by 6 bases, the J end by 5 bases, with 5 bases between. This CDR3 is CASSSYQPQHF. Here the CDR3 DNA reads TGTGCCAGCAGCTCGTATCAGCCCCAGCATTTT.

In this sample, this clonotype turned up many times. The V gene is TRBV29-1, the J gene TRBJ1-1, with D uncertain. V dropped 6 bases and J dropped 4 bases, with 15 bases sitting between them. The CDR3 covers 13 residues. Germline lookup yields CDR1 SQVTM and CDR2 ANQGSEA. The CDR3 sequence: CSVEFGEGTEAFF. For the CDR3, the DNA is TGCAGCGTGGAATTCGGCGAGGGCACTGAAGCTTTCTTT.

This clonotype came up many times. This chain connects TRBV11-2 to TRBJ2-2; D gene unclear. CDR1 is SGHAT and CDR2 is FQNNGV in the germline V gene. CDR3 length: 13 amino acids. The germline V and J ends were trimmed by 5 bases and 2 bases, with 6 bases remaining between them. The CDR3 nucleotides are TGTGCCAGCAGCCCGACAAACACCGGGGAGCTGTTTTTT. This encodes CASSPTNTGELFF. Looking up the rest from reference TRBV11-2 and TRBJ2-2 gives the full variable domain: EAGVAQSPRYKIIEKRQSVAFWCNPISGHATLYWYQQILGQGPKLLIQFQNNGVVDDSQLPKDRFSAERLKGVDSTLKIQPAKLEDSAVYLCASSPTNTGELFFGEGSRLTVL.

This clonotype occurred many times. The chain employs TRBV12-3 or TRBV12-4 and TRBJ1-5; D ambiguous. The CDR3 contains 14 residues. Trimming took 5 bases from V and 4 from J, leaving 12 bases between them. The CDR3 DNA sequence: TGTGCCAGCAGTAAACGGACCGCTAATCAGCCCCAGCATTTT. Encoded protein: CASSKRTANQPQHF.

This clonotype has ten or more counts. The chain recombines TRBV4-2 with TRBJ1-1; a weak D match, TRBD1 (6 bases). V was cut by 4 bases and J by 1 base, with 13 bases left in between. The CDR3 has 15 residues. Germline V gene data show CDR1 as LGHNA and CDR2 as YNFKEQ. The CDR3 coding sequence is TGTGCCAGCAGCCGAGACAGGTTCGCGAACACTGAAGCTTTCTTT. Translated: CASSRDRFANTEAFF.

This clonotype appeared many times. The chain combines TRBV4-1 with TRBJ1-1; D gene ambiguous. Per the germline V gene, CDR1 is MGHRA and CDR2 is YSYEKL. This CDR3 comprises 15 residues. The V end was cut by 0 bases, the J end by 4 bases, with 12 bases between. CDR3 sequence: CASSQDGSLITEAFF. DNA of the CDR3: TGCGCCAGCAGCCAAGACGGTTCGCTGATCACTGAAGCTTTCTTT.

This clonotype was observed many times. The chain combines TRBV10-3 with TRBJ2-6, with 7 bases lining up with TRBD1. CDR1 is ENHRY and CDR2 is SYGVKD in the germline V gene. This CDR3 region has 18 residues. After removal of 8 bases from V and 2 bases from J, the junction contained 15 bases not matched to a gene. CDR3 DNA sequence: TGTGCCATCCTACCTAGGGGGCGTGACGTCGCTGGGGCCAACGTCCTGACTTTC. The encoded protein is CAILPRGRDVAGANVLTF.

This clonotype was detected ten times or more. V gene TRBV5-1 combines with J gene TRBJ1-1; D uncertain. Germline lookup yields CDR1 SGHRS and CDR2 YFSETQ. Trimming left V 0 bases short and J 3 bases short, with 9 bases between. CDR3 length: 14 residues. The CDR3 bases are TGCGCCAGCAGCTTGGCCGTGGAAGACACTGAAGCTTTCTTT. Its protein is CASSLAVEDTEAFF.

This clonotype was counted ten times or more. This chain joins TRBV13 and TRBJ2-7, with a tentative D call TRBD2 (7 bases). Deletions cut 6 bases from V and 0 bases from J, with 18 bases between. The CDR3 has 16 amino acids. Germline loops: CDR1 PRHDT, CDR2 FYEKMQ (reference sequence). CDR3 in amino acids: CASSSGEGDYSYEQYF. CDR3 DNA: TGTGCCAGCAGTTCCGGGGAGGGGGACTACTCCTACGAGCAGTACTTC.

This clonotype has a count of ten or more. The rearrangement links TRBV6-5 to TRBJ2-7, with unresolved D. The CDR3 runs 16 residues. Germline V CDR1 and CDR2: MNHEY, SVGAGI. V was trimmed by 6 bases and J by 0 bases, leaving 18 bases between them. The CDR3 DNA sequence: TGTGCCAGCAGCAGCTACGAGCTCGTGAGCTCCTACGAGCAGTACTTC. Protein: CASSSYELVSSYEQYF.

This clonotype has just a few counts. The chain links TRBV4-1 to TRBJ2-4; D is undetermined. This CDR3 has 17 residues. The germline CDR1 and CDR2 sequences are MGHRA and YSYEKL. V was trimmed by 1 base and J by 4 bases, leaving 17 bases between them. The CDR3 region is CASSQAGRTPFKNIQYF. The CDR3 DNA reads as TGCGCCAGCAGCCAAGCAGGACGGACCCCGTTTAAAAACATTCAGTACTTC.

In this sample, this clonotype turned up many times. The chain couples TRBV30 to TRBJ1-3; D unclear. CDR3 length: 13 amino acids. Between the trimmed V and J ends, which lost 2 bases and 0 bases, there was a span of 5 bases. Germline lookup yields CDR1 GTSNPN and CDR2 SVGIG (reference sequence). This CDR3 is CAWSTISGNTIYF. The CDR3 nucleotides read TGTGCCTGGAGTACAATCTCTGGAAACACCATATATTTT.

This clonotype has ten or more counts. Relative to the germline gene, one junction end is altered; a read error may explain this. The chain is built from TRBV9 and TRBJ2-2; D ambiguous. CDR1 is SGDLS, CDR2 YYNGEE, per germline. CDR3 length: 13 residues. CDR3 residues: CAGSVIQVGELFF. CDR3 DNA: TGTGCCGGCAGCGTAATTCAGGTCGGGGAGCTGTTTTTT.

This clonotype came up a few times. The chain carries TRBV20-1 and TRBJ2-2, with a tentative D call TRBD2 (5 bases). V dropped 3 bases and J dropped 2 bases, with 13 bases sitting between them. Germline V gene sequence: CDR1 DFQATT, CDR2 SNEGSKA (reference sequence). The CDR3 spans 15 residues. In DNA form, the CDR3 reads TGCAGTGCTAGGTCGGGGAGAGCCAACACCGGGGAGCTGTTTTTT. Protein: CSARSGRANTGELFF.

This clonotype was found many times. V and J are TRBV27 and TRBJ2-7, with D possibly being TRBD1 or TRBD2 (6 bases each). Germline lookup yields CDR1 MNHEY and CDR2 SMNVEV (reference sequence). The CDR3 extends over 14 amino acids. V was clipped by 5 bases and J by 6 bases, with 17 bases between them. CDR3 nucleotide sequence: TGTGCCAGCAGTCCCGTTGGGGGGCTTGGCGAGCAGTACTTC. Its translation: CASSPVGGLGEQYF.

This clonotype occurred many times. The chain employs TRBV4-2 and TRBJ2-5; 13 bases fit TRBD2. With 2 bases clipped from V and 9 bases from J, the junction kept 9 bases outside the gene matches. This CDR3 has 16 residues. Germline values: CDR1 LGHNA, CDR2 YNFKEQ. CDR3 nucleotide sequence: TGTGCCAGCAGCCAAACTAGCGGGGGGGCCGGGGAGGCCCAGTACTTC. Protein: CASSQTSGGAGEAQYF.